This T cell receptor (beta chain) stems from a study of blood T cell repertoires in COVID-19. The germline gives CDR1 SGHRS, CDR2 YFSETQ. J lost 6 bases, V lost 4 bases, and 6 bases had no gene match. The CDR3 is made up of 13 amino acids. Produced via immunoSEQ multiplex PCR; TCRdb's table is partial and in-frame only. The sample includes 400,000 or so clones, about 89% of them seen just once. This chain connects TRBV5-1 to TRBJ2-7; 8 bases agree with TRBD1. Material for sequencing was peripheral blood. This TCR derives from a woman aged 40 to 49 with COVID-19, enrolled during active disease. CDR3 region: CASSPTTGVEQYF. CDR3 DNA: TGCGCCAGCAGCCCGACGACAGGGGTCGAGCAGTACTTC.